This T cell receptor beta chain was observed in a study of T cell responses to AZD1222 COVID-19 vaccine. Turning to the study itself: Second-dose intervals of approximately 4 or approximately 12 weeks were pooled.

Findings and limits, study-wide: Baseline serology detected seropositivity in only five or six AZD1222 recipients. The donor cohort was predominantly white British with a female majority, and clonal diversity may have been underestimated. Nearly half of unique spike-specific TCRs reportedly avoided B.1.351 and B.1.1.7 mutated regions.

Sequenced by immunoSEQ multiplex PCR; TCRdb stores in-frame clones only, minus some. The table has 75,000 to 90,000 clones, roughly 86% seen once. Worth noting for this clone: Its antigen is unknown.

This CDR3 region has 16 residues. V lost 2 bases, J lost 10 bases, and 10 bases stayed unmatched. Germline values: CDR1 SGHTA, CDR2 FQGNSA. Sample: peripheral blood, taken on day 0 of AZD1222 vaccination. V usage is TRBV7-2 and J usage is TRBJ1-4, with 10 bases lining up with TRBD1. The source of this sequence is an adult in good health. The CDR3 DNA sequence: TGTGCCAGCAGCTTAAGTCCCGGGACAGGGGTTGGAAAACTGTTTTTT. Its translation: CASSLSPGTGVGKLFF.